The rows below give T cell receptor beta chains drawn from one sample of a study of monozygotic twins with inflammatory bowel disease. TCRdb re-called the 5' RACE reads and shows each CDR3 protein once, DNA omitted. This sample's table has around 380,000 distinct CDR3 sequences. Sequencing was carried out using blood. The receptors were gathered from a human donor with ulcerative colitis or Crohn's disease, or a healthy co-twin of an affected twin (not recorded which). CDR3s include the opening cysteine and the closing phenylalanine or tryptophan. The order of the fields is V gene, J gene, CDR3 protein.

>TRBV19|TRBJ1-4
CASSTTGGANEKLFF
>TRBV3-1|TRBJ2-1
CASSQSGEVGEQFF
>TRBV2|TRBJ2-1
CASMGRTKYNEQFF
>TRBV29-1|TRBJ2-1
CSVESRGGAYNEQFF
>TRBV27|TRBJ2-7
CASRGTRDRVRNEQYF
>TRBV19|TRBJ1-6
CASSVEVRDWNNSPLHF
>TRBV28|TRBJ1-3
CASSFSTTGSGNTIYF
>TRBV27|TRBJ1-1
CASSPWGTDEAFF
>TRBV12-3/TRBV12-4|TRBJ1-3
CASSQTGGYGNTIYF
>TRBV4-3|TRBJ2-3
CASSQGDRATDTQYF
>TRBV19|TRBJ2-3
CASSSDRAGTDTQYF
>TRBV20-1|TRBJ1-3
CSAQTDGNTIYF
>TRBV20-1|TRBJ2-3
CSASLWGTDTQYF
>TRBV6-5|TRBJ2-5
CASSYWSGGQETQYF
>TRBV12-3/TRBV12-4|TRBJ1-2
CASTKPVGVSNYGYTF